The next 6 T cell receptor beta chains were all read from a single sample in a study of control samples from healthy donors and cancer patients. Generated by immunoSEQ multiplex PCR, the TCRdb table keeps only in-frame clones and is missing some. The sample contains 150,000 to 200,000 clones, approximately 90% of which appear only once. Sequences were obtained from blood. These receptors all stem from a man aged 25 to 40 in good health.

This sequence joins TRBV19 and TRBJ1-1; 10 nucleotides line up with TRBD1. The V gene's germline CDR1 is LNHDA and CDR2 SQIVND (reference sequence). This CDR3 region has 15 residues. The V segment lost 4 bases and the J segment 5 bases; nucleotides outside the gene matches: 7. The CDR3 nucleotides read TGTGCCAGTAGTACCCGGGACAGGGGAGAAACTGAAGCTTTCTTT. Translating gives CASSTRDRGETEAFF.

The V gene is TRBV6-6, the J gene TRBJ2-7; the D is unclear. Trimming stripped 6 bases from V and 2 bases from J, with 11 bases between. This CDR3 region has 13 residues. Germline CDR1 reads MNHNY; CDR2 reads SVGAGI (reference sequence). CDR3: CASSRLLPYEQYF. CDR3 bases: TGTGCCAGCAGCCGCCTGCTCCCCTACGAGCAGTACTTC.

The chain recombines TRBV2 with TRBJ1-2, with 7 bases that match TRBD1. Per germline, CDR1 SNHLY and CDR2 FYNNEI. The V and J ends lost 0 bases and 4 bases, in that order; junction bases with no gene match: 8. The CDR3 totals 16 residues. DNA of the CDR3: TGTGCCAGCAGTGAAGCGCCGACAGGGAGGGGCTATGGCTACACCTTC. This encodes CASSEAPTGRGYGYTF.

This clone was seen a single time. The rearrangement uses TRBV4-2 and TRBJ2-7; D not resolved. The V gene's germline CDR1 is LGHNA and CDR2 YNFKEQ. The CDR3 contains 12 residues. V was trimmed by 5 bases and J by 1 base, leaving 6 bases between them. This CDR3 is CASSDRSYEQYF. The CDR3, as DNA: TGTGCCAGCAGCGACCGATCCTACGAGCAGTACTTC.

This chain joins TRBV7-3 and TRBJ2-7; 7 nucleotides align to TRBD1. CDR1 is SGHTA and CDR2 is FQGTGA in the germline V gene. The ends lost 3 bases at V and 6 bases at J; junction bases unmatched: 5. The length of the CDR3 is 13 residues. In nucleotides, the CDR3 is TGTGCCAGCAGCTTTGATCACAGGGGCGAGCAGTACTTC. It is translated as CASSFDHRGEQYF.

The rearrangement uses TRBV15 and TRBJ1-2, with D maybe TRBD1 (5 bases). CDR1 and CDR2 (germline): LNHNV, YYDKDF (reference sequence). V lost 1 base and J 2 bases, leaving 11 bases between the germline ends. This CDR3 region has 15 residues. CDR3 bases: TGTGCCACCAGCAGAGCAGGGACGGTAAACTATGGCTACACCTTC. Its translation is CATSRAGTVNYGYTF.